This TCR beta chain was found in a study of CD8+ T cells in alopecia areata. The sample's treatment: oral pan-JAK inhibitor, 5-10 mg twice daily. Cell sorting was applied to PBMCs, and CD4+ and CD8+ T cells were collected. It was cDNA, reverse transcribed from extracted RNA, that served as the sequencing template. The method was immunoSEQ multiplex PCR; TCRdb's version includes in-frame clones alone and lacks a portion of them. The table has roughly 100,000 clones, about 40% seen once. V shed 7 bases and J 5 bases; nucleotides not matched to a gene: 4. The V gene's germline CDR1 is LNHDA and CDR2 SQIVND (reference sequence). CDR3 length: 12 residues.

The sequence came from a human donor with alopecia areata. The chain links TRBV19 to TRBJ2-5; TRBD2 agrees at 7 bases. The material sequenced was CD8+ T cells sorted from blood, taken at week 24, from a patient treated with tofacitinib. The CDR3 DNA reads TGTGCCAGTAACGGGGGAGGGGAGACCCAGTACTTC. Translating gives CASNGGGETQYF.